This record concerns one TCR beta chain sequence. Its cognate antigen is unknown. Germline and junction disagree at one end, which may indicate a read error. CDR1 and CDR2 (germline): MGHRA, YSYEKL. This CDR3 is 11 amino acids long. The data belong to a study of OX40 agonist ivuxolimab in advanced cancers. Across the study: Partial responses were seen in three patients, one with hepatocellular carcinoma and two with cutaneous melanoma.

The table came from immunoSEQ multiplex PCR; TCRdb's copy has only in-frame clones and leaves some out. The table includes some 64,000 clones, over 80% detected once. Study results and caveats: With doses of 0.1 to 3.0 mg/kg, CD4+ and CD8+ blood T cells had undergone clonal expansion by week 6. Average numbers of expanded clones were greater in CD8+ T cells than in CD4+.

This rearrangement joins TRBV4-1 to TRBJ2-3; D not resolved. This clonotype was obtained from an adult with an advanced solid tumor such as melanoma, head and neck, liver or kidney cancer. Sample: CD4+ or CD8+ T cells sorted from blood, taken in a trial of the OX40 agonist ivuxolimab. The CDR3 coding sequence is TGCGCCAGCAGTCAAGGAGATACGCAGTATTTT. Translating it yields CASSQGDTQYF.